This TCR beta chain was documented in a study of T cells in Graves' hyperthyroidism and ophthalmopathy. The CDR3 regions of TCR beta were amplified from RNA transcripts. First-round RT-PCR of the TCR CDR3 relied on the HTBI primer set. TCRdb reanalysed the multiplex PCR reads using MiXCR and keeps one entry per CDR3 protein. Of 600,000 or so distinct CDR3 sequences listed, 12% to 15% are singletons. From germline, CDR1 is SGHTA and CDR2 FQGTGA. The ends lost 5 bases at V and 7 bases at J; junction bases unmatched: 10. The CDR3 has 17 residues. The source is a woman aged 18-35 years with Graves' ophthalmopathy. The sample was blood. The V and J genes are TRBV7-3 and TRBJ2-2, with 13 bases identical to TRBD2. CDR3 protein: CASSPPPGTSGNGELFF. The CDR3 nucleotides are TGTGCCAGCAGCCCCCCCCCGGGGACTAGCGGGAACGGGGAGCTGTTTTTT.